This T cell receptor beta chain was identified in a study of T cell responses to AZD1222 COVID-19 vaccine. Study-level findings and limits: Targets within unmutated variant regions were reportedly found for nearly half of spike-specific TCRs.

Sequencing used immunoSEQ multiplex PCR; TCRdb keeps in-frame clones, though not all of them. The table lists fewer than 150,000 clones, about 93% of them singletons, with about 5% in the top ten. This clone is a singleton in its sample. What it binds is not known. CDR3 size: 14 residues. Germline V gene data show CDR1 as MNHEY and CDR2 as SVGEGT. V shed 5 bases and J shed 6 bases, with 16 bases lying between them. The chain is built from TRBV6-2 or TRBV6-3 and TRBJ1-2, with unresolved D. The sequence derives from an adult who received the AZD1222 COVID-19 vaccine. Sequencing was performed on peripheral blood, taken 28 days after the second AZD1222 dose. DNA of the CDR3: TGTGCCAGCAGTCTCTCGGGTGGGAACGATGGCTACACCTTC. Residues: CASSLSGGNDGYTF.